This TCR beta chain was retrieved from a study of vaccination and CD4 T cells after COVID-19. Oncomine TCR Beta short-read sequencing was applied to DNA from cultured CD4+ T cells. Using its own MiXCR run on the PCR reads, TCRdb lists one record per CDR3 protein. This table holds about 18,000 distinct CDR3 sequences, roughly two fifths found once. This sample's treatment: approximately nine-day PBMC culture with coronavirus spike peptide pools or control peptides (ViraFEST assay). Details on this clonotype: Its antigen is not identified.

The clonotype was recovered from a human donor who had recovered from COVID-19. Material: CD4+ T cells from blood, cultured in vitro, obtained after SARS-CoV-2 vaccination.

In DNA form, the CDR3 reads TGTGCCAGCAGCCAGAGTTTAGGGGAGCAGTACTTC. Translated, it gives CASSQSLGEQYF. The chain is built from TRBV7-9 and TRBJ2-7; D not certain. CDR3 length: 12 residues. The germline V gene has CDR1 SEHNR and CDR2 FQNEAQ (reference sequence). V lost 5 bases, J lost 7 bases, and 12 bases lay in between. The entire variable domain, with the rest obtained from reference TRBV7-9 and TRBJ2-7, is as follows: DTGVSQNPRHKITKRGQNVTFRCDPISEHNRLYWYRQTLGQGPEFLTYFQNEAQLEKSRLLSDRFSAERPKGSFSTLEIQRTEQGDSAMYLCASSQSLGEQYFGPGTRLTVT.